This T cell receptor (beta chain) was profiled in a study of T-cell reconstitution after alpha-beta-depleted transplantation in children. Findings and caveats of the study: There were reportedly several hundred expanded graft clones from which alpha-beta T cells came about two months after transplant. Day-60 TCRbeta diversity that was high in some patients was derived from surviving recipient T cells and thymic progenitors. A year post-transplant, T-cell counts and diversity derived mostly from newly produced T cells.

CDR3 length: 15 residues. The germline gives CDR1 SGHRS, CDR2 YFSETQ. Trimming left V 0 bases short and J 4 bases short, with 12 bases between. This clonotype was counted between two and nine times. Its antigen remains unidentified. Molecular barcoding with unique molecular identifiers was used for the TCRbeta library. TCRdb called the PCR reads again in MiXCR, with one record for every CDR3 protein. This sample has roughly 82,000 distinct CDR3 sequences, with less than 15% found just once. The origin of this receptor is a male patient between 2 and 10 years old who had a stem cell transplant for acute lymphoblastic leukemia, so the T cells may come from the graft donor. The chain carries TRBV5-1 and TRBJ2-3; D is unclear. The input for sequencing was PBMCs, mostly from graft donor cells, taken 180 days after TCRalphabeta/CD19-depleted stem cell transplant. CDR3 sequence: CASSLANSRPDTQYF. DNA for the CDR3: TGCGCCAGCAGCTTGGCCAACTCACGGCCAGATACGCAGTATTTT.